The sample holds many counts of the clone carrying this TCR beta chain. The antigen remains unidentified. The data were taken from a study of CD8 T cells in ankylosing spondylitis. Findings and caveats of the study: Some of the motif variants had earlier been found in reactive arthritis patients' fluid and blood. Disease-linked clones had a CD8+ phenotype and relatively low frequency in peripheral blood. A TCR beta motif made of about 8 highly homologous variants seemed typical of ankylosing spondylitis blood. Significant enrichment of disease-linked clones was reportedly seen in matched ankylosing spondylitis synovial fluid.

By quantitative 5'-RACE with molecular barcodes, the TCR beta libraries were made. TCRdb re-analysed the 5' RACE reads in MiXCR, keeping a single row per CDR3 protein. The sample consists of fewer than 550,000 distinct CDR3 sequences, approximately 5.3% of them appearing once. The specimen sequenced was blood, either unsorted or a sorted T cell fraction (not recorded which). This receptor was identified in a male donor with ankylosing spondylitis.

The CDR3: CSARGDYEQYF. The CDR3, as DNA: TGCAGTGCTAGAGGGGACTACGAGCAGTACTTC. This chain links TRBV20-1 with TRBJ2-7; D remains ambiguous. Germline V gene sequence: CDR1 DFQATT, CDR2 SNEGSKA (reference sequence). Trimming cost V 1 base and J 3 bases, with 4 bases left between them. CDR3 size: 11 residues.